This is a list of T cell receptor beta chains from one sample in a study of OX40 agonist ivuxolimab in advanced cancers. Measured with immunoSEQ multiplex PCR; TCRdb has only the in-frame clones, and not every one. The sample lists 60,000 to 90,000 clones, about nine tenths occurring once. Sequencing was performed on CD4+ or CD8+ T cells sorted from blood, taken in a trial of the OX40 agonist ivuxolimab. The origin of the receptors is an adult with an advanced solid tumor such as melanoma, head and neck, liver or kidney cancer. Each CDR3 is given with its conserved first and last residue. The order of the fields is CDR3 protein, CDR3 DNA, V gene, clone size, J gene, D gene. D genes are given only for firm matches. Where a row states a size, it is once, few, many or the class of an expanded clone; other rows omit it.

CASGRQSNTEAFF TGCGCCAGCGGGCGGCAGAGCAACACTGAAGCTTTCTTT TRBV10-2 NA TRBJ1-1 NA
CAISEGSSGTDTQYF TGTGCCATCAGTGAAGGTAGTAGCGGCACAGATACGCAGTATTTT TRBV10-3 NA TRBJ2-3 NA
CASSSDSSNSPLHF TGTGCCAGCAGCTCCGACAGCTCTAATTCACCCCTCCACTTT TRBV7-2 NA TRBJ1-6 NA
CASSESASGFSYNEQFF TGCGCCAGCAGTGAGTCGGCTAGCGGGTTCTCCTACAATGAGCAGTTCTTC TRBV10-1 NA TRBJ2-1 TRBD2
CASYPTGRSGPEAFF TGTGCCAGCTATCCGACGGGGAGGAGTGGTCCTGAAGCTTTCTTT TRBV28 NA TRBJ1-1 NA
CASSEFYRNTEAFF TGCGCCAGCAGTGAATTTTACAGGAACACTGAAGCTTTCTTT TRBV10-2 once TRBJ1-1 NA
CASTPGRGVADTQYF TGTGCCAGCACCCCCGGGAGGGGAGTTGCAGATACGCAGTATTTT TRBV11-3 NA TRBJ2-3 TRBD2
CASGDSTLVGELFF TGCGCCAGCGGGGACAGCACCTTGGTGGGGGAACTGTTTTTT TRBV5-1 NA TRBJ1-4 TRBD1
CASSLAQGGDEQFF TGTGCCAGCAGCTTAGCACAGGGGGGGGATGAGCAGTTCTTC TRBV7-9 NA TRBJ2-1 NA
CASSSSSGLSPGELFF TGTGCCAGCAGCTCTTCCAGTGGGCTAAGCCCCGGGGAGCTGTTTTTT TRBV5-4 once TRBJ2-2 NA
CASSTPPDGYTF TGTGCCAGCAGTACACCTCCCGATGGCTACACCTTC TRBV28 once TRBJ1-2 NA
CASRDDYLGEQYF TGTGCCAGCAGAGACGACTACCTCGGCGAGCAGTACTTC TRBV6-1 NA TRBJ2-7 NA
CASSIDGHNEQFF TGTGCCAGTAGTATAGATGGCCACAATGAGCAGTTCTTC TRBV19 NA TRBJ2-1 NA
CASSLEPHRKDYGYTF TGTGCCAGCAGCTTAGAGCCCCATCGGAAGGACTATGGCTACACCTTC TRBV7-2 NA TRBJ1-2 NA
CASSDLGGSTNEQFF TGTGCCAGCAGCGATCTTGGCGGGAGTACCAATGAGCAGTTCTTC TRBV27 NA TRBJ2-1 TRBD2
CASSPGSINTEAFF TGTGCCAGCAGCCCAGGATCTATCAATACTGAAGCTTTCTTT TRBV28 NA TRBJ1-1 NA
CASSTRPNTDTQYF TGTGCCAGCAGCACAAGACCGAACACAGATACGCAGTATTTT TRBV13 NA TRBJ2-3 NA
CASGQEVYWANYGYTF TGTGCCTCGGGACAGGAAGTTTATTGGGCTAACTATGGCTACACCTTC TRBV10-3 NA TRBJ1-2 TRBD1
CASSSGTSVRGETQYF TGTGCCAGCAGCTCAGGGACTAGCGTGCGGGGAGAGACCCAGTACTTC TRBV5-4 NA TRBJ2-5 TRBD2
CASSEEMGARYF TGTGCCAGCAGTGAAGAGATGGGGGCGCGGTACTTC TRBV6-1 NA TRBJ2-7 NA
CATQKTGSDTQYF TGTGCCACGCAAAAGACAGGGTCAGATACGCAGTATTTT TRBV6-4 NA TRBJ2-3 TRBD1
CASSSRTSGRDNEQYF TGTGCCAGCAGCTCTCGGACTAGCGGGAGGGACAACGAGCAGTACTTC TRBV5-4 NA TRBJ2-7 TRBD2
CASSYSRTFQETQYF TGTGCCAGCAGTTACTCCCGGACTTTCCAAGAGACCCAGTACTTC TRBV6-5 NA TRBJ2-5 NA
CAWSVSDGFYEQYF TGTGCCTGGAGTGTATCGGACGGATTCTACGAGCAGTACTTC TRBV30 NA TRBJ2-7 NA
CASSLNRDASPLHF TGTGCCAGCAGCTTGAACAGGGATGCATCACCCCTCCACTTT TRBV5-4 NA TRBJ1-6 NA
CATSRASVEAFF TGTGCCACCAGCAGGGCGTCCGTGGAAGCTTTCTTT TRBV15 NA TRBJ1-1 NA
CASSIVGGTSDTQYF TGTGCCAGTAGTATCGTCGGCGGGACCTCAGATACGCAGTATTTT TRBV19 NA TRBJ2-3 NA
CASSIPRGSADTQYF TGTGCCAGTAGCATCCCCCGGGGGTCGGCAGATACGCAGTATTTT TRBV19 NA TRBJ2-3 NA
CASSVDRDRRSTGANVLTF TGTGCCAGCAGCGTAGACCGGGACAGGAGGAGTACTGGGGCCAACGTCCTGACTTTC TRBV9 NA TRBJ2-6 TRBD1
CASSQGGQIYEQYF TGCGCCAGCAGCCAAGGGGGACAGATCTACGAGCAGTACTTC TRBV4-1 NA TRBJ2-7 TRBD1
CASSGPGTGRPEQYF TGTGCCAGCAGTGGCCCCGGGACAGGGAGGCCCGAGCAGTACTTC TRBV6-1 once TRBJ2-7 TRBD1
CASSPGPGGRGYEQYF TGTGCCAGCTCACCCGGTCCGGGGGGCCGAGGCTACGAGCAGTACTTC TRBV18 NA TRBJ2-7 NA
CASRNSGGAVEQFF TGTGCCAGCAGAAATAGCGGGGGGGCGGTGGAGCAGTTCTTC TRBV7-9 NA TRBJ2-1 TRBD2
CASSFNLPTPDTQYF TGCGCCAGCAGCTTCAACCTTCCGACCCCAGATACGCAGTATTTT TRBV5-1 once TRBJ2-3 NA
CASSYSKGDTEAFF TGTGCCAGCAGTTACTCGAAGGGGGACACTGAAGCTTTCTTT TRBV6-5 once TRBJ1-1 NA
CSVEEGASGNTIYF TGCAGCGTTGAGGAGGGGGCATCTGGAAACACCATATATTTT TRBV29-1 NA TRBJ1-3 TRBD1